This TCR beta chain was sequenced during a study of T cells in Graves' hyperthyroidism and ophthalmopathy. TCR beta CDR3 regions were amplified from RNA transcripts. The HTBI set primed first-round TCR CDR3 RT-PCR. TCRdb processed the multiplex PCR reads anew with MiXCR; each CDR3 protein has one entry. The table shows approximately 600,000 distinct CDR3 sequences, with about 20% occurring only once. After removal of 1 base from V and 8 bases from J, the junction contained 7 bases not matched to a gene. The CDR3 runs 15 residues. The germline V gene has CDR1 SGHDT and CDR2 YYEEEE. The chain couples TRBV5-6 to TRBJ1-4; 8 bases agree with TRBD1. Sequencing used blood. This receptor was obtained from a young man with Graves' ophthalmopathy. CDR3: CASSLSPGGKEKLFF. DNA of the CDR3: TGTGCCAGCAGCTTGTCTCCAGGGGGCAAAGAAAAACTGTTTTTT.